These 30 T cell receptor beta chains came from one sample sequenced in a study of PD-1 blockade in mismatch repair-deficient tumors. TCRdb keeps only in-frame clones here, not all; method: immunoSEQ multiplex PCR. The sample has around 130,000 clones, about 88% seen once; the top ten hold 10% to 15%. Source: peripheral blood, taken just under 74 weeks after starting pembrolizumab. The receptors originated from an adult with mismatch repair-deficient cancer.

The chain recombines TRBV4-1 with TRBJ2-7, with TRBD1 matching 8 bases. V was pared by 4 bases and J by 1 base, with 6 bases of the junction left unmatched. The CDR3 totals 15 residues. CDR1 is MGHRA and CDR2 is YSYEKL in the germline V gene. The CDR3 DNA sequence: TGCGCCAGCAGCCCCCGGGACAGGTCATCCTACGAGCAGTACTTC. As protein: CASSPRDRSSYEQYF.

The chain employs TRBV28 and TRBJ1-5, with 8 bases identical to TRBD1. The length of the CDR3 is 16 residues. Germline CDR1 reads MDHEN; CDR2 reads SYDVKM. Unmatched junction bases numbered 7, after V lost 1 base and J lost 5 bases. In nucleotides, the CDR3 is TGTGCCAGCAGTTTATCTGGACAGGGAGGGGATCAGCCCCAGCATTTT. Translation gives CASSLSGQGGDQPQHF. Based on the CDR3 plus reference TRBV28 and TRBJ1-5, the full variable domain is DVKVTQSSRYLVKRTGEKVFLECVQDMDHENMFWYRQDPGLGLRLIYFSYDVKMKEKGDIPEGYSVSREKKERFSLILESASTNQTSMYLCASSLSGQGGDQPQHFGDGTRLSIL.

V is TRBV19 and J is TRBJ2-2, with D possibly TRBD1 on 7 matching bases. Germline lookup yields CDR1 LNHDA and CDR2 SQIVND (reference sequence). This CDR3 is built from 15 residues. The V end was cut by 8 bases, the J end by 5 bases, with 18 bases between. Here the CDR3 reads CASQQGGLTTGELFF. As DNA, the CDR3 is TGTGCCAGTCAGCAGGGGGGCTTAACGACCGGGGAGCTGTTTTTT.

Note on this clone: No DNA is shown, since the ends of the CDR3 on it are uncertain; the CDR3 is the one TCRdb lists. This CDR3 reads CASSSGQGGLSYEQYF. V is TRBV28 and J is TRBJ2-7. Germline V gene data show CDR1 as MDHEN and CDR2 as SYDVKM. From its first to its last residue, the CDR3 has 16 amino acids.

The CDR3 here is CASSHSRYQETQYF. The CDR3 region has the DNA TGTGCCAGCAGCCATTCCAGGTACCAAGAGACCCAGTACTTC. This chain uses TRBV7-6 with TRBJ2-5; D is ambiguous. CDR1 and CDR2 from the germline V gene are SGHVS and FNYEAQ. Trimming cost V 5 bases and J 0 bases, with 10 bases left between them. This CDR3 has 14 amino acids.

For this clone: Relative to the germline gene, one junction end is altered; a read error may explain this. The CDR3, as DNA: TGTGCCAGCGGTAAATACCGGGACCTCTTC. Its protein product is CASGKYRDLF. The V call is TRBV6-1, the J call TRBJ1-2, with D possibly being TRBD1 (5 bases). The CDR3 spans 10 residues. Per germline, CDR1 MNHNS and CDR2 SASEGT.

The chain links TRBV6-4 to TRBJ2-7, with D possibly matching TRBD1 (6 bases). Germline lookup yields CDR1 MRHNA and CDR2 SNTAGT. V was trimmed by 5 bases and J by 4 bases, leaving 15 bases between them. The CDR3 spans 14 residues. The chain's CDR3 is CASSLRGLGYEQYF. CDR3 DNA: TGTGCCAGCAGTCTTAGGGGGTTAGGGTACGAGCAGTACTTC.

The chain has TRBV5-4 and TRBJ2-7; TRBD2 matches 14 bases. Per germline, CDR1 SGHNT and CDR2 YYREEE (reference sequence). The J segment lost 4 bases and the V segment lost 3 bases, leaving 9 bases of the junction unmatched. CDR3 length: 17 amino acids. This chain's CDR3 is CASSSPGTSGRGYEQYF. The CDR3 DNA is TGTGCCAGCAGCTCCCCCGGGACTAGCGGGAGAGGGTACGAGCAGTACTTC.

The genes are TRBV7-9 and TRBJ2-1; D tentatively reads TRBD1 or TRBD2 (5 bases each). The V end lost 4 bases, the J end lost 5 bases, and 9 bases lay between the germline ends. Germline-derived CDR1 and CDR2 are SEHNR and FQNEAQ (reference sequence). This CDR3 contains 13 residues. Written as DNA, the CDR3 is TGTGCCAGCAGCTCCCGGGACCACAATGAGCAGTTCTTC. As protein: CASSSRDHNEQFF.

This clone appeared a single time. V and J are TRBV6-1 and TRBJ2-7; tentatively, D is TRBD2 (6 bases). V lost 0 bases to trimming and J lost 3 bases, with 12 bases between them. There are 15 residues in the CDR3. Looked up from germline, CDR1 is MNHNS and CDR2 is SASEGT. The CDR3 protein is CASSEAMGDFYEQYF. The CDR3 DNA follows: TGTGCCAGCAGTGAAGCAATGGGGGACTTCTACGAGCAGTACTTC.

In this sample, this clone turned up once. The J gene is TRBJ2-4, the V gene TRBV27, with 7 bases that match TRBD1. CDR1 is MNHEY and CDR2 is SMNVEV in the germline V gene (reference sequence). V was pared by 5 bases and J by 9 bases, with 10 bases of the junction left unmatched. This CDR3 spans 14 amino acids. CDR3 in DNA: TGTGCCAGCAGTCCAAAGACAGGGTCGTCCATTCAGTACTTC. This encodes CASSPKTGSSIQYF.

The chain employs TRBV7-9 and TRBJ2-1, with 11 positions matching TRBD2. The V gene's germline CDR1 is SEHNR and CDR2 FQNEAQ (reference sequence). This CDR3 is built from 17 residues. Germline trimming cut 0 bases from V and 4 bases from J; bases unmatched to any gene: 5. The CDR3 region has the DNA TGTGCCAGCAGCTTAGCGGGACTAGCGGTAGATTACAATGAGCAGTTCTTC. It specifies CASSLAGLAVDYNEQFF.

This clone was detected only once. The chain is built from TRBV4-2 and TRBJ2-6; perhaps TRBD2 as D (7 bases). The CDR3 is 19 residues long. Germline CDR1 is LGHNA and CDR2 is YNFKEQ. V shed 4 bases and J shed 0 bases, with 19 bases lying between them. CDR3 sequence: CASSPEGRGTYSGANVLTF. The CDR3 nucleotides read TGTGCCAGCAGCCCCGAAGGGAGGGGGACTTACTCTGGGGCCAACGTCCTGACTTTC.

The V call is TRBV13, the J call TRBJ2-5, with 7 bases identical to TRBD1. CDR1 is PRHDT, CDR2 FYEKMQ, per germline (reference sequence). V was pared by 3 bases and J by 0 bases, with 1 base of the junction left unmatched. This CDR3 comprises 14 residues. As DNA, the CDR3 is TGTGCCAGCAGCTTCAGGGGGAACCAAGAGACCCAGTACTTC. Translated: CASSFRGNQETQYF. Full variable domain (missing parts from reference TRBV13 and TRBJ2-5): AAGVIQSPRHLIKEKRETATLKCYPIPRHDTVYWYQQGPGQDPQFLISFYEKMQSDKGSIPDRFSAQQFSDYHSELNMSSLELGDSALYFCASSFRGNQETQYFGPGTRLLVL.

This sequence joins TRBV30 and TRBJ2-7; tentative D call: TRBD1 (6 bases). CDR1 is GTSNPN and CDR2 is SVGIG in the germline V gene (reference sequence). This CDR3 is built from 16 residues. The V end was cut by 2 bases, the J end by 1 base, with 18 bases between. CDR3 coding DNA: TGTGCCTGGAGTCGCTACCGGGACACTTTTTCCTACGAGCAGTACTTC. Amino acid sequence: CAWSRYRDTFSYEQYF.

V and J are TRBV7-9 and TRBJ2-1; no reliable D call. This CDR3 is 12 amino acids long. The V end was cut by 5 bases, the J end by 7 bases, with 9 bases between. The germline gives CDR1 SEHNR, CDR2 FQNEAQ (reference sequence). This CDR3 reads CASSLLRNEQFF. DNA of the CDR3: TGTGCCAGCAGCCTGCTGAGAAATGAGCAGTTCTTC. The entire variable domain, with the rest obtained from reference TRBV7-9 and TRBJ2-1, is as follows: DTGVSQNPRHKITKRGQNVTFRCDPISEHNRLYWYRQTLGQGPEFLTYFQNEAQLEKSRLLSDRFSAERPKGSFSTLEIQRTEQGDSAMYLCASSLLRNEQFFGPGTRLTVL.

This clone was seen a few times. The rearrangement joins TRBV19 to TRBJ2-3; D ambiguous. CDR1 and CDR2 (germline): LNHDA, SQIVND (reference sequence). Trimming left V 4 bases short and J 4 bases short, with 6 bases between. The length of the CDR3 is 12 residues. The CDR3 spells CASSRSADTQYF. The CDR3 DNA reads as TGTGCCAGTAGTAGGAGTGCAGATACGCAGTATTTT.

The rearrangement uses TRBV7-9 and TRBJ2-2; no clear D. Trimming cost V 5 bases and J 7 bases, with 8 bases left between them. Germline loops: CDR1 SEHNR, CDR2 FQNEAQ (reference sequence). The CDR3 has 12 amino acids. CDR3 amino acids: CASSASLGELFF. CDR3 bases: TGTGCCAGCAGCGCCTCCCTCGGGGAGCTGTTTTTT.

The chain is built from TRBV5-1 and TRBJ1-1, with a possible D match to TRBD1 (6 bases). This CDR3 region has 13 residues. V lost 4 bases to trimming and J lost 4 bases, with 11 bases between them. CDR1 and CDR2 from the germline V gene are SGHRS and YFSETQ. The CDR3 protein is CASSGQSTTEAFF. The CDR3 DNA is TGCGCCAGCAGCGGACAGTCCACCACTGAAGCTTTCTTT.

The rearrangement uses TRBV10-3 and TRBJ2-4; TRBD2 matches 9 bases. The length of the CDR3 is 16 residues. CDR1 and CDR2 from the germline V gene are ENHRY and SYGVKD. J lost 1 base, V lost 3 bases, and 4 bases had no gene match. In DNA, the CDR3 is TGTGCCATCAGTGAACCCGGGACTAGCGCCAAAAACATTCAGTACTTC. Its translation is CAISEPGTSAKNIQYF.

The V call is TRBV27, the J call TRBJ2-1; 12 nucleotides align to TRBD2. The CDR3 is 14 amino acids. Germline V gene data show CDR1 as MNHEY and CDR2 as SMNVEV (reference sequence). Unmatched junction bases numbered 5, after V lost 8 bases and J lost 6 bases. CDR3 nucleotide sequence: TGTGCCAGCCGACTAGCGGGAGTAGTCAATGAGCAGTTCTTC. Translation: CASRLAGVVNEQFF.

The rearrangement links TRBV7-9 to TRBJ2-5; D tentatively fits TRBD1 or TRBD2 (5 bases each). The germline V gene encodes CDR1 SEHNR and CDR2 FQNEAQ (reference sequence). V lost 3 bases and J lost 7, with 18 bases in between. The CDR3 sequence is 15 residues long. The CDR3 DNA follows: TGTGCCAGCAGCTTTTCGCCGGGACCTGGTGGGACCCAGTACTTC. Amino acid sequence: CASSFSPGPGGTQYF.

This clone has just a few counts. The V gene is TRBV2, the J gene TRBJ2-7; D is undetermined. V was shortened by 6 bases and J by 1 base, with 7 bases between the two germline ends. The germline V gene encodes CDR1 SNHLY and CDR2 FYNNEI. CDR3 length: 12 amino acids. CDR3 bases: TGTGCCAGCAGCCGGCGGTCCTACGAGCAGTACTTC. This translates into CASSRRSYEQYF.

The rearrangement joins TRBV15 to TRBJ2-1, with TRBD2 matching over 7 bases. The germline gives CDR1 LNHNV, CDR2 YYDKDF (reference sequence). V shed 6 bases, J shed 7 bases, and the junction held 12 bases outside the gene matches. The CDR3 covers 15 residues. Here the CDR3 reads CATRDREVYKNEQFF. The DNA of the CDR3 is TGTGCCACCAGAGACCGGGAGGTATATAAAAATGAGCAGTTCTTC.

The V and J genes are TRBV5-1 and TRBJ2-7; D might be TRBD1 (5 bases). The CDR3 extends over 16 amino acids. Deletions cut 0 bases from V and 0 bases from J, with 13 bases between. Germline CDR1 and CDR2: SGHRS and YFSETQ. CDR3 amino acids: CASSLVGRVPSYEQYF. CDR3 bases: TGCGCCAGCAGCTTGGTAGGCAGGGTCCCCTCCTACGAGCAGTACTTC.

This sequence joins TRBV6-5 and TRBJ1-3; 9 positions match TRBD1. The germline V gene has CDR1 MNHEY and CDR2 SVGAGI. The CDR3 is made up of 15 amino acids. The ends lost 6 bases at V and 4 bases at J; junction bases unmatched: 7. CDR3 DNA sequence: TGTGCCAGCAGAGAAACAGGGGGCCCCGGAAACACCATATATTTT. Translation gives CASRETGGPGNTIYF.

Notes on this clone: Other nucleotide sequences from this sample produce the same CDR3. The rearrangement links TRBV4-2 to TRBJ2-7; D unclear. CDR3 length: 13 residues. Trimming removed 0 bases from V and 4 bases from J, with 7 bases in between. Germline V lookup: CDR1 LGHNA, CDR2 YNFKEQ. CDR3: CASSQDPLYEQYF. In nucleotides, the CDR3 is TGTGCCAGCAGCCAAGACCCACTTTACGAGCAGTACTTC.

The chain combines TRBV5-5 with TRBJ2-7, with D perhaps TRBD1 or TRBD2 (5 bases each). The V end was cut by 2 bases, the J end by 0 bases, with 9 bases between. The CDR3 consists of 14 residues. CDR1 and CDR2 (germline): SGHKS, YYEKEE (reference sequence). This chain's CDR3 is CASSFGAASYEQYF. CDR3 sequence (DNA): TGTGCCAGCAGCTTCGGGGCAGCCTCCTACGAGCAGTACTTC.

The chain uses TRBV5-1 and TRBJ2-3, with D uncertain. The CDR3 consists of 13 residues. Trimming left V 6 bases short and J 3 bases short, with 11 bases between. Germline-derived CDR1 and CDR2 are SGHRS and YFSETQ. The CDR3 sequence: CASNAEDTDTQYF. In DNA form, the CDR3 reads TGCGCCAGCAACGCCGAAGATACAGATACGCAGTATTTT.

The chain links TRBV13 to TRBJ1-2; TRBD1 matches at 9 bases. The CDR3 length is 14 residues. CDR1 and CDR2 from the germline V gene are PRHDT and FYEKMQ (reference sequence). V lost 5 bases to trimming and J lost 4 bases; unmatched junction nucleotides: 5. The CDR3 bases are TGTGCCAGCAGCGGGACAGGGAGAAGCTATGGCTACACCTTC. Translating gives CASSGTGRSYGYTF. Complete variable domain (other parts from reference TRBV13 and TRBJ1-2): AAGVIQSPRHLIKEKRETATLKCYPIPRHDTVYWYQQGPGQDPQFLISFYEKMQSDKGSIPDRFSAQQFSDYHSELNMSSLELGDSALYFCASSGTGRSYGYTFGSGTRLTVV.